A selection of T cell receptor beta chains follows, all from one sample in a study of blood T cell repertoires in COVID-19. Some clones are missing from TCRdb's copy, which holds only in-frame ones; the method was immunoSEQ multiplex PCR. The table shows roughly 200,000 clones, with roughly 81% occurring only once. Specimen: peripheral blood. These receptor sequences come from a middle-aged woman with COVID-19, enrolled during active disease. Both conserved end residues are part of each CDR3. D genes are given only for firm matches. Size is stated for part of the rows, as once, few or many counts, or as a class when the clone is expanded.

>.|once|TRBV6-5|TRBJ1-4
TGTGCCAGCAGAAAGGGACAAGATAATGAAAAACTGTTTTTT
CASRKGQDNEKLFF
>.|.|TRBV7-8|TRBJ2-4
TGTGCCAGCAGCGTTCAGCCCGGGGCCAAAAACATTCAGTACTTC
CASSVQPGAKNIQYF
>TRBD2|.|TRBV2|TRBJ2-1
TGTGCCAGCAAAGGGCTAGCGGTATCGTACAATGAGCAGTTCTTC
CASKGLAVSYNEQFF
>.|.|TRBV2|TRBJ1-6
TGTGCCAGCAGTGAGGAGGGGAAAAATTCACCCCTCCACTTT
CASSEEGKNSPLHF
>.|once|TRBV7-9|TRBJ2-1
TGTGCCAGCAGCTTAGCTAGCTCCTACAATGAGCAGTTCTTC
CASSLASSYNEQFF
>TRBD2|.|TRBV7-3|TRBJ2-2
TGTGCCAGCAGCCCCACGCGACTAGCGGTCACCGGGGAGCTGTTTTTT
CASSPTRLAVTGELFF
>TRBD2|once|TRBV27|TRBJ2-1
TGTGCCAGCCAACGACTAGCGGGAGGGGATGAGCAGTTCTTC
CASQRLAGGDEQFF
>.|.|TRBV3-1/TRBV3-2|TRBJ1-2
TGTGCCAGCAGCCAAGTAGGGGCCGCGGGGGGCTACACCTTC
CASSQVGAAGGYTF
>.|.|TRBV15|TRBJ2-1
TGTGCCACCAGCAGAGATCGAACAGCCAAGAGCTCCTACAATGAGCAGTTCTTC
CATSRDRTAKSSYNEQFF
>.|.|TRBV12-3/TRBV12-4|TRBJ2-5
TGTGCCAGCAGCGAAAGGGAGCGGGAGACCCAGTACTTC
CASSERERETQYF
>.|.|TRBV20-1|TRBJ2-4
TGCAGTGCTGTACTAGGAAACATTCAGTACTTC
CSAVLGNIQYF
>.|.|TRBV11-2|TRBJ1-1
TGTGCCAGCAGCCCGAGGACAGTGATGAACACTGAAGCTTTCTTT
CASSPRTVMNTEAFF
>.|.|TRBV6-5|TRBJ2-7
TGTGCCAGCAGTTACTCGACAGGCACCTACGAGCAGTACTTC
CASSYSTGTYEQYF
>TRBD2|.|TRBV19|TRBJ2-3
TGTGCCAGTAGTATTTCGCCTAGCGGGTCAGATACGCAGTATTTT
CASSISPSGSDTQYF
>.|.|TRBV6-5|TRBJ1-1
TGTGCCAGCAGACAAAATGGGAACACTGAAGCTTTCTTT
CASRQNGNTEAFF
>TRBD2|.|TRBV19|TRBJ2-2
TGTGCCAGTATCCCGGGAGCGGGGGGAACTGGGGAGCTGTTTTTT
CASIPGAGGTGELFF
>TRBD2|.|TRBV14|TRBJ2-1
TGTGCCAGCAGCCTCAGCGGGAGTATCACTGAGCAGTTCTTC
CASSLSGSITEQFF
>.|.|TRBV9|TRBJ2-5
TGTGCCAGCAGCGTAGGGGGCGGACCGTACCAAGAGACCCAGTACTTC
CASSVGGGPYQETQYF
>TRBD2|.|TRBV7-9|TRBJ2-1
TGTGCCAGCAGCATAGGACTAGCGGGAACCTACAATGAGCAGTTCTTC
CASSIGLAGTYNEQFF
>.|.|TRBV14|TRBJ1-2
TGTGCCAGCAGCCAACCAGGTGGCTATGGCTACACCTTC
CASSQPGGYGYTF
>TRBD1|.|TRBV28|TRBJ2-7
TGTGCCAGCAGTTCGGGACAGACAAACTACGAGCAGTACTTC
CASSSGQTNYEQYF
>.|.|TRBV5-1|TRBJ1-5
TGCGCCAGCAGCTTGGCTGGGGGCCGCAATCAGCCCCAGCATTTT
CASSLAGGRNQPQHF
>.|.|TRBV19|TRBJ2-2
TGTGCCAGTAGTATCTTAGGGGGTTCCGGGGAGCTGTTTTTT
CASSILGGSGELFF
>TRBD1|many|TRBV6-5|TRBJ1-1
TGTGCCAGCAGTTACTCTAACAGGGGTCTCTCTGAAGCTTTCTTT
CASSYSNRGLSEAFF
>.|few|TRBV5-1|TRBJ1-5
TGCGCCAGCAGGCAGGGCCCGAGCAATCAGCCCCAGCATTTT
CASRQGPSNQPQHF
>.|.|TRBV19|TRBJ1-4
TGTGCCAGTAGTTCCGGGGGGACAACTAATGAAAAACTGTTTTTT
CASSSGGTTNEKLFF
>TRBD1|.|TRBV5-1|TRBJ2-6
TGCGCCAGCAGCAAAGGGACAGCTGGGGCCAACGTCCTGACTTTC
CASSKGTAGANVLTF
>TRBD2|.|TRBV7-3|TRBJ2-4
TGTGCCAGCAGCCGGAGCGGGGGCCAAAACATTCAGTACTTC
CASSRSGGQNIQYF
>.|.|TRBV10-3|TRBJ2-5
TGTGCCATCAGTGAAGGAGTCGAGACCCAGTACTTC
CAISEGVETQYF
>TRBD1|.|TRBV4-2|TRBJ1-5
TGTGCCAGCAGCCAAGCGGACAGGGGCTTAAGTCAGCCCCAGCATTTT
CASSQADRGLSQPQHF
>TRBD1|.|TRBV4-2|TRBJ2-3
TGTGCCAGCAGCCTAAGGGACAGACCAACAGATACGCAGTATTTT
CASSLRDRPTDTQYF
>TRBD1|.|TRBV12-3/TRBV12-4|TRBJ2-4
TGTGCCAGCAGTAGACAGGGGTTGGGCATTCAGTACTTC
CASSRQGLGIQYF
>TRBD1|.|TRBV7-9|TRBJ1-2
TGTGCCAGCAGCTGGGACAGCTCGCTTGGCTACACCTTC
CASSWDSSLGYTF
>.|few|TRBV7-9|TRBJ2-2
TGTGCCAGCAGCCCGAACGGAGTCGGGGAGCTGTTTTTT
CASSPNGVGELFF
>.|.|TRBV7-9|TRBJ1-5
TGTGCCAGCAGCTCTGATTACTATCAGCCCCAGCATTTT
CASSSDYYQPQHF
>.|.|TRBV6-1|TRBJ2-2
TGTGCCAGCAGTGAAAGCACAGGGTTGGGCACCGGGGAGCTGTTTTTT
CASSESTGLGTGELFF
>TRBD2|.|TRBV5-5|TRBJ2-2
TGTGCCAGCAGCAACAGGACTAGCGGGATAACAGGGGAGCTGTTTTTT
CASSNRTSGITGELFF
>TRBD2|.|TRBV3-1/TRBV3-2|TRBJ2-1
TGTGCCAGCAGCCAAGGACTAGCGGGAGCGAATGAGCAGTTCTTC
CASSQGLAGANEQFF
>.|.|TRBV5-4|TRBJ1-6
TGTGCCAGCAGCTGGAGCTCCTATAATTCACCCCTCCACTTT
CASSWSSYNSPLHF
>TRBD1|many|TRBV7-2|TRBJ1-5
TGTGCCAGCAGCCCGGAGGACAGGCAGCCCCAGCATTTT
CASSPEDRQPQHF
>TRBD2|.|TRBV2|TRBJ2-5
TGTGCCAGCAGTGGCCTAGGCAAAGCGGGGACCCTCTGGACCCAGTACTTC
CASSGLGKAGTLWTQYF
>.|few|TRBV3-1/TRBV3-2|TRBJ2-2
TGTGCCAGCAGCCGTGGGAGGACGAACACCGGGGAGCTGTTTTTT
CASSRGRTNTGELFF
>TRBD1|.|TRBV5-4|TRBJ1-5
TGTGCCAGCAGCCCTGGGACAGCTCCCCGCAATCAGCCCCAGCATTTT
CASSPGTAPRNQPQHF